A single sample is the source of the 25 T cell receptor beta chains below, sequenced in a study of cytomegalovirus exposure and HLA in healthy donors. The primer mix had 60 Vbeta and 13 Jbeta primers. Data came from immunoSEQ multiplex PCR; TCRdb stores just in-frame clones and leaves some out. The repertoire holds fewer than 150,000 clones, with 76% as singletons. The specimen sequenced was PBMCs. These receptors all come from a man aged 40-49 years in good health and CMV-seronegative.

This clone appeared a single time. J is TRBJ2-4 and V is TRBV6-5, with 9 bases fitting TRBD1. The CDR3 loop spans 12 amino acids. CDR1 is MNHEY and CDR2 is SVGAGI in the germline V gene. The V segment lost 6 bases and the J segment 8 bases; nucleotides outside the gene matches: 2. In nucleotides, the CDR3 is TGTGCCAGCAGCCGGGACAGGGACATTCAGTACTTC. This sequence encodes CASSRDRDIQYF.

The CDR3 nucleotides read TGTGCCAGCAGCTCCGTCCAGGGACTCGCCTACAATGAGCAGTTCTTC. Translation gives CASSSVQGLAYNEQFF. The J gene is TRBJ2-1, the V gene TRBV7-2, with D perhaps TRBD2 (6 bases). The CDR3 consists of 16 residues. Germline V gene lookup returns CDR1 SGHTA and CDR2 FQGNSA. Trimming took off 4 bases at V and 2 bases at J, with 15 bases between the two ends. Full variable domain (remainder filled in from reference TRBV7-2 and TRBJ2-1): GAGVSQSPSNKVTEKGKDVELRCDPISGHTALYWYRQSLGQGLEFLIYFQGNSAPDKSGLPSDRFSAERTGGSVSTLTIQRTQQEDSAVYLCASSSVQGLAYNEQFFGPGTRLTVL.

The chain joins TRBV10-3 to TRBJ2-3; TRBD2 matches at 10 bases. With 7 bases clipped from V and 3 bases from J, the junction kept 4 bases outside the gene matches. The V gene's germline CDR1 is ENHRY and CDR2 SYGVKD. The CDR3 sequence is 14 residues long. CDR3 in DNA: TGTGCCATCACCCCGACTAGCGGGACAGATACGCAGTATTTT. Translating gives CAITPTSGTDTQYF.

This chain joins TRBV19 and TRBJ2-7; 7 bases fit TRBD1. V was clipped by 0 bases and J by 6 bases; unmatched bases: 8. CDR1 is LNHDA, CDR2 SQIVND, per germline (reference sequence). The CDR3 covers 15 residues. The CDR3 DNA follows: TGTGCCAGTAGTATAGATGCCGGGACAGCAGGCGAGCAGTACTTC. Translation: CASSIDAGTAGEQYF.

This sequence joins TRBV5-4 and TRBJ2-1; 9 bases match TRBD2. The CDR3 loop spans 17 amino acids. V lost 0 bases to trimming and J lost 0 bases; unmatched junction nucleotides: 4. Germline V gene data show CDR1 as SGHNT and CDR2 as YYREEE (reference sequence). CDR3 sequence: CASSLGLAGSSYNEQFF. The CDR3 nucleotides are TGTGCCAGCAGCTTGGGGCTAGCGGGAAGCTCCTACAATGAGCAGTTCTTC.

The chain combines TRBV27 with TRBJ1-5; 7 bases line up with TRBD1. The germline CDR1 and CDR2 sequences are MNHEY and SMNVEV (reference sequence). The V segment lost 5 bases and the J segment 9 bases; nucleotides outside the gene matches: 7. The CDR3 spans 13 residues. DNA for the CDR3: TGTGCCAGCAGTCAGCGACAGGGATTGCCCCAGCATTTT. It specifies CASSQRQGLPQHF.

This clone was seen a handful of times. V usage is TRBV6-6 and J usage is TRBJ2-5; D is undetermined. This CDR3 spans 11 amino acids. The germline V and J ends were trimmed by 6 bases and 3 bases, with 5 bases remaining between them. CDR1 MNHNY and CDR2 SVGAGI come from the germline V gene (reference sequence). CDR3 nucleotides: TGTGCCAGCAGCCCAGAAGAGACCCAGTACTTC. It translates to CASSPEETQYF.

The J gene is TRBJ2-1, the V gene TRBV5-8; TRBD2 agrees at 12 bases. J gave up 5 bases and V 4 bases, and 4 bases lay outside the gene matches. Germline CDR1 is SGHTS and CDR2 is YDEGEE. This CDR3 region has 15 residues. The CDR3 DNA is TGTGCCAGCAGCAAAGGACTAGCGGGGAACAATGAGCAGTTCTTC. Its protein is CASSKGLAGNNEQFF.

There are a few counts of this clone. V gene TRBV19 combines with J gene TRBJ1-5, with 7 positions matching TRBD1. V dropped 1 base and J dropped 5; count of bases not matched to a gene: 2. Germline values: CDR1 LNHDA, CDR2 SQIVND (reference sequence). CDR3 length: 14 amino acids. CDR3 DNA: TGTGCCAGTAGTATAGCCAGGGGGGATCAGCCCCAGCATTTT. Residues: CASSIARGDQPQHF. Full variable domain (outside the CDR3, taken from reference TRBV19 and TRBJ1-5): DGGITQSPKYLFRKEGQNVTLSCEQNLNHDAMYWYRQDPGQGLRLIYYSQIVNDFQKGDIAEGYSVSREKKESFPLTVTSAQKNPTAFYLCASSIARGDQPQHFGDGTRLSIL.

The chain couples TRBV7-8 to TRBJ2-1; 8 bases fit TRBD2. Germline V CDR1 and CDR2: SGHVS, FQNEAQ. With 1 base clipped from V and 9 bases from J, the junction kept 8 bases outside the gene matches. The CDR3 consists of 15 residues. The CDR3 coding sequence is TGTGCCAGCAGCTTAGGGGCGGGAGGCGCACCTGAGCAGTTCTTC. It translates to CASSLGAGGAPEQFF.

V usage is TRBV6-6 and J usage is TRBJ2-7; D is unclear. The germline V gene has CDR1 MNHNY and CDR2 SVGAGI (reference sequence). The CDR3 is 13 residues long. The ends were cut back, 4 bases at V and 6 bases at J, with 13 bases in the middle. The DNA of the CDR3 is TGTGCCAGCAGTTCACGAGCGAATAGCGAGCAGTACTTC. The encoded protein is CASSSRANSEQYF.

The chain couples TRBV11-3 to TRBJ2-1; 11 bases are a match to TRBD2. Per the germline V gene, CDR1 is SGHNT and CDR2 is YENEEA. J gave up 4 bases and V 6 bases, and 5 bases lay outside the gene matches. This CDR3 has 15 amino acids. The CDR3: CASRSTSGEYNEQFF. CDR3 DNA: TGTGCCAGCAGATCGACTAGCGGGGAGTACAATGAGCAGTTCTTC. The whole variable domain, filled in from reference TRBV11-3 and TRBJ2-1, reads EAGVVQSPRYKIIEKKQPVAFWCNPISGHNTLYWYLQNLGQGPELLIRYENEEAVDDSQLPKDRFSAERLKGVDSTLKIQPAELGDSAVYLCASRSTSGEYNEQFFGPGTRLTVL.

The rearrangement joins TRBV5-1 to TRBJ2-3; perhaps TRBD2 as D (6 bases). The germline V gene has CDR1 SGHRS and CDR2 YFSETQ. This CDR3 has 15 residues. Trimming pared 0 bases from V and 1 base from J, leaving 9 bases between. The CDR3 spells CASSLVGGGTDTQYF. The CDR3, as DNA: TGCGCCAGCAGCTTGGTCGGGGGTGGCACAGATACGCAGTATTTT.

The V and J genes are TRBV14 and TRBJ2-2, with D possibly TRBD2 on 6 matching bases. CDR1 and CDR2 from the germline V gene are SGHDN and FVKESK. This CDR3 region has 15 residues. V was clipped by 4 bases and J by 5 bases, with 14 bases between them. The CDR3 here is CASSPLRGRTGELFF. CDR3 in DNA: TGTGCCAGCAGCCCCCTACGGGGGAGGACCGGGGAGCTGTTTTTT.

The V call is TRBV6-6, the J call TRBJ1-4; D possibly corresponds to TRBD1 (5 bases). The length of the CDR3 is 14 residues. V was shortened by 4 bases and J by 8 bases, with 14 bases between the two germline ends. Germline CDR1 MNHNY, CDR2 SVGAGI (reference sequence). CDR3 nucleotide sequence: TGTGCCAGCAGTTCCCAGGCAGGGTGGGAAAAACTGTTTTTT. Protein: CASSSQAGWEKLFF.

This clone was seen just once. The gene calls are TRBV14 and TRBJ1-4; 8 bases agree with TRBD1. Trimming took 4 bases from V and 0 from J; bases not matched to a gene: 7. The CDR3 covers 17 residues. The V gene's germline CDR1 is SGHDN and CDR2 FVKESK. The CDR3 loop is CASSPPGQAATNEKLFF. Written as DNA, the CDR3 is TGTGCCAGCAGCCCCCCGGGACAGGCCGCAACTAATGAAAAACTGTTTTTT.

The chain has TRBV2 and TRBJ2-7; D is ambiguous. Trimming removed 5 bases at V and 2 bases at J, with 7 bases between. CDR1 SNHLY and CDR2 FYNNEI come from the germline V gene. The CDR3 sequence is 12 residues long. CDR3 in amino acids: CASSILTYEQYF. CDR3 nucleotide sequence: TGTGCCAGCAGTATACTGACCTACGAGCAGTACTTC. The full variable domain, completed using reference TRBV2 and TRBJ2-7, is EPEVTQTPSHQVTQMGQEVILRCVPISNHLYFYWYRQILGQKVEFLVSFYNNEISEKSEIFDDQFSVERPDGSNFTLKIRSTKLEDSAMYFCASSILTYEQYFGPGTRLTVT.

The rearrangement links TRBV4-1 to TRBJ1-5; 7 nucleotides line up with TRBD1. This CDR3 is 14 amino acids long. Germline CDR1 reads MGHRA; CDR2 reads YSYEKL. With V trimmed by 3 bases and J by 10 bases, 9 bases remained unmatched. In DNA form, the CDR3 reads TGCGCCAGCAGCCAGATACAGGGGATGGGACCCCAGCATTTT. Translated, it gives CASSQIQGMGPQHF.

The V gene is TRBV7-2, the J gene TRBJ2-1; 13 bases fit TRBD2. After removal of 5 bases from V and 8 bases from J, the junction contained 6 bases not matched to a gene. The germline V gene has CDR1 SGHTA and CDR2 FQGNSA. The length of the CDR3 is 15 residues. The CDR3 is CASSPTSGRVDEQFF. The DNA of the CDR3 is TGTGCCAGCAGCCCCACTAGCGGGAGGGTTGATGAGCAGTTCTTC.

The chain uses TRBV7-2 and TRBJ1-5; TRBD1 matches 8 bases. Germline-derived CDR1 and CDR2 are SGHTA and FQGNSA. V gave up 5 bases and J gave up 2 bases; unmatched junction bases: 5. The CDR3 is 15 residues long. The CDR3 DNA reads TGTGCCAGCAGCCCGGACAGGGCCGGCAATCAGCCCCAGCATTTT. Translating gives CASSPDRAGNQPQHF.

The V gene is TRBV7-6, the J gene TRBJ2-5; possibly TRBD2 for D (6 bases). Germline V lookup: CDR1 SGHVS, CDR2 FNYEAQ. V was pared by 1 base and J by 4 bases, with 10 bases between. The CDR3 covers 14 residues. The CDR3 reads CASSLEPEGETQYF. The CDR3 DNA reads TGTGCCAGCAGCTTAGAGCCGGAGGGAGAGACCCAGTACTTC.

This clone appeared a few times. This CDR3 reads CASSPIVRGNQPQHF. The CDR3 DNA reads TGTGCCAGTAGTCCAATCGTTAGGGGGAATCAGCCCCAGCATTTT. V usage is TRBV19 and J usage is TRBJ1-5, with D perhaps TRBD1 (6 bases). The CDR3 runs to 15 residues. Germline CDR1 LNHDA, CDR2 SQIVND (reference sequence). The ends were cut back, 5 bases at V and 4 bases at J, with 15 bases in the middle. The variable domain in full, completed from reference TRBV19 and TRBJ1-5, reads DGGITQSPKYLFRKEGQNVTLSCEQNLNHDAMYWYRQDPGQGLRLIYYSQIVNDFQKGDIAEGYSVSREKKESFPLTVTSAQKNPTAFYLCASSPIVRGNQPQHFGDGTRLSIL.

V usage is TRBV6-5 and J usage is TRBJ2-6; D not resolved. V was cut by 6 bases and J by 0 bases, with 3 bases left in between. There are 13 residues in the CDR3. Germline V gene sequence: CDR1 MNHEY, CDR2 SVGAGI. The CDR3 coding sequence is TGTGCCAGCAGGGCCTCTGGGGCCAACGTCCTGACTTTC. It translates to CASRASGANVLTF.

The gene calls are TRBV7-9 and TRBJ2-7; 7 nucleotides agree with TRBD2. Trimming at V came to 5 bases and at J to 0 bases, leaving 7 bases not matched to a gene. From germline, CDR1 is SEHNR and CDR2 FQNEAQ (reference sequence). The CDR3 is made up of 15 amino acids. The CDR3 here is CASSPRLADSYEQYF. CDR3 sequence (DNA): TGTGCCAGCAGCCCCCGGCTAGCGGACTCCTACGAGCAGTACTTC.

The genes are TRBV11-3 and TRBJ1-1; no firm D call. This CDR3 spans 13 amino acids. V lost 6 bases and J 6 bases, leaving 14 bases between the germline ends. Germline V gene lookup returns CDR1 SGHNT and CDR2 YENEEA. The CDR3 protein is CASRESLFAEAFF. The CDR3 nucleotides are TGTGCCAGCAGAGAGTCCCTATTCGCTGAAGCTTTCTTT.